The 19 T cell receptor beta chains below were found in one sample sequenced in a study of shared clonotypes between healthy human individuals. Generated by immunoSEQ multiplex PCR, the TCRdb table keeps only in-frame clones and is missing some. The table shows some 2,100,000 clones, with approximately 94% occurring only once. The sequencing sample was made of naive CD4+ T cells sorted from blood. Subset indicated: CD45RA+ positively selected. Receptors were obtained from a man aged 18 to 30 in good health.

V and J are TRBV7-2 and TRBJ2-7; D gene unclear. Germline assignment: CDR1 SGHTA and CDR2 FQGNSA. Trimming removed 3 bases from V and 2 bases from J, with 5 bases in between. The CDR3 is 12 residues long. The DNA of the CDR3 is TGTGCCAGCAGCTTTCTCGCCTACGAGCAGTACTTC. Protein: CASSFLAYEQYF.

The chain is built from TRBV5-1 and TRBJ2-7; 7 bases agree with TRBD1. The V segment lost 2 bases and the J segment 2 bases; nucleotides outside the gene matches: 7. The CDR3 runs to 15 residues. CDR1 SGHRS and CDR2 YFSETQ come from the germline V gene. CDR3 DNA sequence: TGCGCCAGCAGCTTCGTAGGGACAGTACCCTACGAGCAGTACTTC. Encoded protein: CASSFVGTVPYEQYF.

This clone was seen a handful of times. Additional DNA sequences in this sample encode the identical CDR3. The chain joins TRBV9 to TRBJ2-3; D call uncertain. This CDR3 comprises 13 residues. In germline, CDR1 is SGDLS, CDR2 YYNGEE. V was trimmed by 0 bases and J by 1 base, leaving 3 bases between them. CDR3 region: CASSVGGTDTQYF. In DNA, the CDR3 is TGTGCCAGCAGCGTAGGTGGCACAGATACGCAGTATTTT.

This chain links TRBV6-1 with TRBJ2-6; no reliable D call. Looked up from germline, CDR1 is MNHNS and CDR2 is SASEGT. Trimming left V 8 bases short and J 3 bases short, with 5 bases between. The CDR3 has 12 amino acids. CDR3 coding DNA: TGTGCCAGCCGTCGTGGGGCCAACGTCCTGACTTTC. Translated: CASRRGANVLTF.

This sequence joins TRBV6-1 and TRBJ1-2, with D possibly matching TRBD1 (6 bases). The CDR3 length is 15 residues. The germline gives CDR1 MNHNS, CDR2 SASEGT. V was trimmed by 1 base and J by 8 bases, leaving 17 bases between them. CDR3 protein: CASSEVGAAGVGYTF. The CDR3 region has the DNA TGTGCCAGCAGTGAAGTTGGTGCAGCAGGGGTCGGCTACACCTTC.

The chain combines TRBV29-1 with TRBJ1-5, with 7 positions matching TRBD1. V shed 7 bases and J 4 bases; nucleotides not matched to a gene: 4. Germline CDR1 SQVTM, CDR2 ANQGSEA. The CDR3 consists of 12 residues. CDR3 amino acids: CSAQGQNQPQHF. The CDR3 region has the DNA TGCAGCGCCCAGGGACAGAATCAGCCCCAGCATTTT.

The chain recombines TRBV6-5 with TRBJ1-6; 11 positions match TRBD1. Trimming at V came to 7 bases and at J to 9 bases, leaving 8 bases not matched to a gene. Germline assignment: CDR1 MNHEY and CDR2 SVGAGI. This CDR3 spans 15 amino acids. In DNA, the CDR3 is TGTGCCAGCAAGCTCGGGACAGGGGGAAGTTCACCCCTCCACTTT. This translates into CASKLGTGGSSPLHF.

The chain combines TRBV5-1 with TRBJ2-7; D not certain. The CDR3 spans 12 residues. Germline-derived CDR1 and CDR2 are SGHRS and YFSETQ. The V gene lost 4 bases and the J gene lost 5 bases, with 10 bases spanning the gap. CDR3 DNA sequence: TGCGCCAGCAGCCGCGATCAGAACGAGCAGTACTTC. Its protein product is CASSRDQNEQYF.

Concerning this clone itself: Other DNA sequences in this sample translate to the same CDR3. The chain couples TRBV19 to TRBJ1-6; a possible D gene is TRBD1 (5 bases). Looked up from germline, CDR1 is LNHDA and CDR2 is SQIVND (reference sequence). Trimming shortened V by 1 base and J by 5 bases, and 9 bases separated the two germline ends. The CDR3 contains 15 residues. CDR3 region: CASSIGDRDNSPLHF. DNA for the CDR3: TGTGCCAGTAGTATAGGAGACAGAGATAATTCACCCCTCCACTTT. Full variable domain (outside the CDR3, taken from reference TRBV19 and TRBJ1-6): DGGITQSPKYLFRKEGQNVTLSCEQNLNHDAMYWYRQDPGQGLRLIYYSQIVNDFQKGDIAEGYSVSREKKESFPLTVTSAQKNPTAFYLCASSIGDRDNSPLHFGNGTRLTVT.

The chain recombines TRBV30 with TRBJ1-2; 10 bases map to TRBD1. The CDR3 totals 14 residues. V dropped 2 bases and J dropped 4; count of bases not matched to a gene: 4. Germline CDR1 and CDR2: GTSNPN and SVGIG (reference sequence). CDR3 nucleotide sequence: TGTGCCTGGAGTATGACAGGGGGCCCCTATGGCTACACCTTC. Translation: CAWSMTGGPYGYTF. Supplemented by reference TRBV30 and TRBJ1-2, the full variable domain reads SQTIHQWPATLVQPVGSPLSLECTVEGTSNPNLYWYRQAAGRGLQLLFYSVGIGQISSEVPQNLSASRPQDRQFILSSKKLLLSDSGFYLCAWSMTGGPYGYTFGSGTRLTVV.

V and J are TRBV12-2 and TRBJ2-7; the table's D call TRBD2 went unverified against the DNA. TRBV12-2 is flagged as a pseudogene. CDR3 length: 16 amino acids. CDR3 sequence reads: CASRPRGGEESYEQYF. CDR3 nucleotide sequence: TGTGCAAGTCGCCCCCGTGGAGGGGAAGAGTCCTACGAGCAGTACTTC.

This clone was picked up one time. This sequence joins TRBV7-9 and TRBJ2-1; a possible D gene is TRBD2 (6 bases). Trimming took off 7 bases at V and 4 bases at J, with 23 bases between the two ends. CDR1 and CDR2 from the germline V gene are SEHNR and FQNEAQ (reference sequence). This CDR3 spans 17 amino acids. CDR3 nucleotides: TGTGCCAGCACGGAGGGAGAGGTTTCCGGGCAATACAATGAGCAGTTCTTC. This gives the protein CASTEGEVSGQYNEQFF.

About this clone: The sample contains more than one DNA sequence encoding this CDR3. The gene calls are TRBV5-1 and TRBJ2-7; 9 bases are shared with TRBD1. CDR1 is SGHRS, CDR2 YFSETQ, per germline. CDR3 length equals 16 residues. Losses at the gene ends were 0 bases for V and 1 base for J; bases not matched to a gene: 5. The CDR3 sequence is CASSLGRTGDSYEQYF. CDR3 coding DNA: TGCGCCAGCAGCTTGGGTCGGACAGGGGATTCCTACGAGCAGTACTTC. Full variable domain (outside the CDR3, taken from reference TRBV5-1 and TRBJ2-7): KAGVTQTPRYLIKTRGQQVTLSCSPISGHRSVSWYQQTPGQGLQFLFEYFSETQRNKGNFPGRFSGRQFSNSRSEMNVSTLELGDSALYLCASSLGRTGDSYEQYFGPGTRLTVT.

The table lists this clone with a count of one. The chain employs TRBV2 and TRBJ1-2, with D possibly being TRBD1 (6 bases). The germline V gene encodes CDR1 SNHLY and CDR2 FYNNEI. V lost 2 bases, J lost 2 bases, and 12 bases lay in between. The CDR3 covers 15 residues. In DNA form, the CDR3 reads TGTGCCAGCAGTGAACCGACAGGTCCCAACTATGGCTACACCTTC. Its translation is CASSEPTGPNYGYTF.

This clone was found once. Additional DNA sequences in this sample encode the identical CDR3. The V and J genes are TRBV20-1 and TRBJ2-1, with D unclear. The CDR3 is 10 amino acids. Germline V gene data show CDR1 as DFQATT and CDR2 as SNEGSKA (reference sequence). V lost 5 bases and J 7 bases, leaving 6 bases between the germline ends. The chain's CDR3 is CSALGNEQFF. As DNA, the CDR3 is TGCAGTGCTCTCGGGAATGAGCAGTTCTTC.

In its sample, this clone was seen once. V and J are TRBV13 and TRBJ2-3; 11 bases match TRBD2. V shed 5 bases and J 5 bases; nucleotides not matched to a gene: 6. CDR3 length: 15 amino acids. Per germline, CDR1 PRHDT and CDR2 FYEKMQ (reference sequence). In nucleotides, the CDR3 is TGTGCCAGCAGCACCGGGACTAGCGGTTTAGATACGCAGTATTTT. Residues: CASSTGTSGLDTQYF.

Concerning this clone: The sample holds other DNA sequences that translate to the same CDR3. This chain connects TRBV6-1 to TRBJ2-1; D is undetermined. CDR1 is MNHNS, CDR2 SASEGT, per germline. The CDR3 is 12 residues long. V dropped 2 bases and J dropped 2 bases, with 1 base sitting between them. The CDR3 region is CASSETYNEQFF. Here the CDR3 DNA reads TGTGCCAGCAGTGAAACCTACAATGAGCAGTTCTTC.

This clone has a single count. The genes are TRBV5-1 and TRBJ2-7, with TRBD2 matching over 8 bases. Trimming removed 4 bases from V and 5 bases from J; junction bases left unmatched: 14. Germline assignment: CDR1 SGHRS and CDR2 YFSETQ. There are 16 residues in the CDR3. The CDR3 here is CASSPGGGAVGHEQYF. The CDR3 DNA is TGCGCCAGCAGCCCCGGGGGGGGCGCGGTAGGTCACGAGCAGTACTTC.

This chain links TRBV6-5 with TRBJ1-6, with a tentative D call TRBD1 (5 bases). Germline CDR1 is MNHEY and CDR2 is SVGAGI. The CDR3 runs to 14 residues. The V gene lost 10 bases and the J gene lost 0 bases, with 10 bases spanning the gap. CDR3 nucleotide sequence: TGTGCCACCATGCAGGGCTCCTATAATTCACCCCTCCACTTT. It encodes CATMQGSYNSPLHF.